This T cell receptor (beta chain) was retrieved from a study of regulatory T cells in long-lasting Graves disease. Study details: More than 5 years of antithyroid drugs with positive TSH receptor antibodies defined persistent Graves' disease.

Library construction for TCR beta used iRepertoire HTBI primers and Arm-PCR of CDR3 regions. TCRdb recomputed calls from the multiplex PCR reads with MiXCR, one row per CDR3 protein. The sample consists of roughly 430,000 distinct CDR3 sequences, roughly a fifth of them appearing once. This clonotype was seen ten or more times. Its cognate antigen is unknown. Time point described: persistent/refractory GD, antithyroid drugs over 5 years with positive TRAb. Researchers made the TCR library from RNA that was extracted from PBMCs. Staff took roughly 9.1 milliliters of peripheral blood and put it into EDTA tubes. General study points: Reduced TCR diversity was observed in persistent Graves' patients versus newly diagnosed patients. Those with persistent disease had in common more public clonotypes (about 3,000) than new patients (roughly 970).

The CDR3 length is 14 residues. Germline CDR1 reads SEHNR; CDR2 reads FQNEAQ (reference sequence). V was shortened by 5 bases and J by 7 bases, with 17 bases between the two germline ends. This receptor was identified in a female donor with Graves disease. This chain uses TRBV7-9 with TRBJ1-1, with a possible D match to TRBD1 (5 bases). Sequenced material: peripheral blood mononuclear cells (PBMCs), taken when the disease was refractory, from a patient treated with antithyroid drugs. The CDR3 nucleotides are TGTGCCAGCAGCGAACGGGACTTACCGGGTGAAGCTTTCTTT. As protein: CASSERDLPGEAFF.